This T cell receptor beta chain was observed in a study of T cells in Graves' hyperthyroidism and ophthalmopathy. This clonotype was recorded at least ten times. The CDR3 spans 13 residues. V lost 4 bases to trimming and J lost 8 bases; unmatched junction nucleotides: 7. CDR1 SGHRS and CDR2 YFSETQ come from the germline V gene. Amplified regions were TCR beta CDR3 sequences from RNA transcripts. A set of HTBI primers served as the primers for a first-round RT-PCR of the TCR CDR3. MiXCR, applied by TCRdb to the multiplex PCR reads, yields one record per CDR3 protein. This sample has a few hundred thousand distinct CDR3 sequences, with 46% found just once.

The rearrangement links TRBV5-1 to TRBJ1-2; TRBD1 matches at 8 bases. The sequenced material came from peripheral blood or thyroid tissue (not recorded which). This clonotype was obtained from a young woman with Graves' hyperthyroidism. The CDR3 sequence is CASSEWTGSGYTF. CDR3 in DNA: TGCGCCAGCAGCGAATGGACAGGGAGCGGCTACACCTTC.